This TCR beta chain was recorded in a study of blood T cell repertoires in COVID-19. The overall study: Acute and convalescent COVID-19 samples came from the United States, Italy and Spain. Sample material is recorded as cDNA or gDNA derived from T cells, B-cell-depleted T cells, or PBMCs.

Germline V gene data show CDR1 as SGHRS and CDR2 as YFSETQ. V shed 4 bases, J shed 0 bases, and the junction held 4 bases outside the gene matches. This CDR3 comprises 18 residues. In the original processing: It was from reference gene primer amplification that nucleated cell counts were estimated. The repertoire was sequenced with immunoSEQ multiplex PCR; TCRdb's copy has only in-frame clones and lacks some. The DNA was the basis for D and trimming; V, J and clone size are from that table. This table holds 55,000 to 80,000 clones, around 76% found once. The sequence was collected from a human donor in a cohort sampled during active COVID-19. Sequenced input: peripheral blood. The chain links TRBV5-1 to TRBJ2-2; 15 bases agree with TRBD2. The CDR3 nucleotides are TGCGCCAGCAGCACGGGACTAGCGGGGGGCGCGAACACCGGGGAGCTGTTTTTT. The encoded protein is CASSTGLAGGANTGELFF.